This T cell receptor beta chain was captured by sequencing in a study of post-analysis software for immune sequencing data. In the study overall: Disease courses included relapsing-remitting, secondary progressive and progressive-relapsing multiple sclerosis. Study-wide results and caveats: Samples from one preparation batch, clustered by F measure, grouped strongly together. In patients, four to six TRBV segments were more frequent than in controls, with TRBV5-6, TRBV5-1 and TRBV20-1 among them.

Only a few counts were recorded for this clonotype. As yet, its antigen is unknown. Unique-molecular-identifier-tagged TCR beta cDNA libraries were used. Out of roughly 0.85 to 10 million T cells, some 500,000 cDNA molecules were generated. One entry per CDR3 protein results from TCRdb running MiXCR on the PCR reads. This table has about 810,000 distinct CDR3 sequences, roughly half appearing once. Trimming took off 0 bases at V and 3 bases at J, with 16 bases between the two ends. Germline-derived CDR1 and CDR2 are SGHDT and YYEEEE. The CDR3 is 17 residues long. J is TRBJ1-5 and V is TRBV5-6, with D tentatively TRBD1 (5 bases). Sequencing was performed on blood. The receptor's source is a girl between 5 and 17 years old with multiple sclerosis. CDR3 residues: CASSLARDSRTNQPQHF. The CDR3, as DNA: TGTGCCAGCAGCTTGGCGAGGGACTCTAGAACCAATCAGCCCCAGCATTTT.